This paragraph covers one T cell receptor beta chain sequence. These data come from a study of T cell repertoires in cytomegalovirus infection. Germline V gene lookup returns CDR1 SGHNT and CDR2 YYREEE (reference sequence). J gave up 1 base and V 4 bases, and 6 bases lay outside the gene matches. This CDR3 is built from 15 residues. TCRdb ran MiXCR on the reads and lists one entry per CDR3 protein. In the table there are approximately 490,000 distinct CDR3 sequences, about 11% of which are singletons. Sequenced: PBMCs. This sequence joins TRBV5-4 and TRBJ2-5, with 8 bases matching TRBD1. The sequence was obtained from a human donor in good health (CMV status not recorded). Some clones in this sample may be carry-over from other donors' samples. In DNA form, the CDR3 reads TGTGCCAGCAGCACCGACAGGGGAGGCCAAGAGACCCAGTACTTC. This sequence encodes CASSTDRGGQETQYF. The whole variable domain, remainder taken from reference TRBV5-4 and TRBJ2-5, is ETGVTQSPTHLIKTRGQQVTLRCSSQSGHNTVSWYQQALGQGPQFIFQYYREEENGRGNFPPRFSGLQFPNYSSELNVNALELDDSALYLCASSTDRGGQETQYFGPGTRLLVL.